A single sample is the source of the 17 T cell receptor beta chains below, sequenced in a study of shared clonotypes between healthy human individuals (TCRdb year 2020). Library construction relied on the immunoSEQ multiplex PCR assay. Held by TCRdb, this immuneACCESS table contains in-frame sequences only and omits some clones. Under half of the omission traces to an unresolved V gene where checked; the cause of the rest is unknown. The sample records hundreds of thousands of clones, around 73% of which are singletons. The ten largest account for 1.5% to 2% of the sample. Sequencing was carried out using memory CD4+ T cells sorted from blood. The cell subset or site label, as the study defines it: CD45RA-negative fraction. The receptors stem from a woman aged 25 to 39 in good health.

CDR3 protein: CASGLLESDYGYTF. The CDR3 nucleotides are TGCGCCAGCGGCCTGTTGGAGTCGGACTATGGCTACACCTTC. The chain is built from TRBV5-1 and TRBJ1-2; D is ambiguous. The CDR3 runs 14 residues. V was shortened by 7 bases and J by 3 bases, with 16 bases between the two germline ends. Germline assignment: CDR1 SGHRS and CDR2 YFSETQ.

The gene calls are TRBV28 and TRBJ1-2; D unclear. With 2 bases removed from V and 1 base from J, the gap between germline ends came to 8 bases. The CDR3 is 14 residues long. The germline V gene encodes CDR1 MDHEN and CDR2 SYDVKM. The CDR3 bases are TGTGCCAGCAGTTTAGGCGGGGATAACTATGGCTACACCTTC. It is translated as CASSLGGDNYGYTF.

The chain joins TRBV6-5 to TRBJ2-3; 8 nucleotides align to TRBD2. Germline trimming cut 6 bases from V and 4 bases from J; bases unmatched to any gene: 9. The germline gives CDR1 MNHEY, CDR2 SVGAGI. The CDR3 is 15 residues long. In DNA form, the CDR3 reads TGTGCCAGCAGCCTACAAGCGGGAGCGGCAGATACGCAGTATTTT. It specifies CASSLQAGAADTQYF.

This chain connects TRBV5-4 to TRBJ2-7; 13 nucleotides line up with TRBD2. The V gene end was trimmed by 4 bases and the J gene end by 6 bases; junction bases not matched to a gene: 7. The CDR3 has 15 residues. The germline CDR1 and CDR2 sequences are SGHNT and YYREEE (reference sequence). The CDR3 spells CASSRTSGSVSEQYF. For the CDR3, the DNA is TGTGCCAGCAGCCGGACTAGCGGGAGCGTATCCGAGCAGTACTTC. The variable domain in full, completed from reference TRBV5-4 and TRBJ2-7, reads ETGVTQSPTHLIKTRGQQVTLRCSSQSGHNTVSWYQQALGQGPQFIFQYYREEENGRGNFPPRFSGLQFPNYSSELNVNALELDDSALYLCASSRTSGSVSEQYFGPGTRLTVT.

This chain joins TRBV6-4 and TRBJ2-7, with TRBD1 matching over 7 bases. Unmatched junction bases numbered 14, after V lost 11 bases and J lost 4 bases. The germline V gene has CDR1 MRHNA and CDR2 SNTAGT. This CDR3 is built from 14 residues. In DNA, the CDR3 is TGTGCCTCCCAACCAGGACAGGAAATATACGAGCAGTACTTC. Translation gives CASQPGQEIYEQYF.

J is TRBJ2-7 and V is TRBV25-1; TRBD1 agrees at 7 bases. CDR1 is MGHDK and CDR2 is SYGVNS in the germline V gene. V lost 7 bases to trimming and J lost 0 bases; unmatched junction nucleotides: 3. The CDR3 is 13 residues long. The CDR3 DNA sequence: TGTGCCAGCAAAGGGACAGTCTCCTACGAGCAGTACTTC. Its translation: CASKGTVSYEQYF.

The V and J genes are TRBV21-1 and TRBJ2-3; the D segment call TRBD1 is taken from the table without a DNA check. TRBV21-1 is assigned pseudogene status. The CDR3 has 13 amino acids. DNA of the CDR3: TGTGCCAGCAGCAAAGAACACACAGATACGCAGTATTTT. This sequence encodes CASSKEHTDTQYF.

The gene calls are TRBV14 and TRBJ2-5; D is possibly TRBD1 or TRBD2 (5 bases each). Trimming took off 1 base at V and 6 bases at J, with 15 bases between the two ends. Germline V gene sequence: CDR1 SGHDN, CDR2 FVKESK. The CDR3 spans 15 residues. This chain's CDR3 is CASSQGGTAFQTQYF. CDR3 nucleotide sequence: TGTGCCAGCAGCCAAGGGGGGACGGCCTTCCAGACCCAGTACTTC.

This chain uses TRBV19 with TRBJ1-2, with TRBD1 identical over 8 bases. This CDR3 has 17 residues. Looked up from germline, CDR1 is LNHDA and CDR2 is SQIVND (reference sequence). The ends lost 6 bases at V and 2 bases at J; junction bases unmatched: 14. CDR3 region: CASSPGAGGAGNYGYTF. The CDR3 DNA reads TGTGCCAGTAGCCCTGGGGCAGGGGGCGCGGGGAACTATGGCTACACCTTC.

This CDR3 reads CASSPVDSQETQYF. DNA of the CDR3: TGTGCCAGCAGTCCTGTTGACAGCCAAGAGACCCAGTACTTC. The V gene is TRBV27, the J gene TRBJ2-5; D possibly corresponds to TRBD1 (5 bases). Trimming took off 5 bases at V and 1 base at J, with 11 bases between the two ends. The CDR3 is 14 amino acids. Germline assignment: CDR1 MNHEY and CDR2 SMNVEV (reference sequence).

The chain recombines TRBV29-1 with TRBJ2-3; D tentatively reads TRBD1 or TRBD2 (5 bases each). From germline, CDR1 is SQVTM and CDR2 ANQGSEA. The CDR3 is 12 residues long. Trimming cost V 6 bases and J 3 bases, with 10 bases left between them. The CDR3 here is CSVSEGTDTQYF. In DNA, the CDR3 is TGCAGCGTGAGCGAGGGGACAGATACGCAGTATTTT.

This clone has a handful of counts. The rearrangement uses TRBV29-1 and TRBJ2-3, with D possibly being TRBD2 (5 bases). V lost 7 bases and J lost 4, with 9 bases in between. The length of the CDR3 is 11 residues. Germline CDR1 is SQVTM and CDR2 is ANQGSEA. The CDR3 bases are TGCAGCGCCCTTAGCGCAGATACGCAGTATTTT. As protein: CSALSADTQYF.

The CDR3 protein is CASSEIGKTEAFF. CDR3 in DNA: TGTGCCAGCAGTGAAATAGGAAAAACTGAAGCTTTCTTT. The chain links TRBV6-1 to TRBJ1-1; D gene uncertain. V lost 2 bases and J lost 5, with 9 bases in between. The CDR3 covers 13 residues. Germline CDR1 reads MNHNS; CDR2 reads SASEGT.

About this clone: At the DNA level, this CDR3 is encoded by other sequences in the same sample as well. The rearrangement joins TRBV11-2 to TRBJ2-1; D gene unclear. Germline V CDR1 and CDR2: SGHAT, FQNNGV. The CDR3 is made up of 14 amino acids. V lost 4 bases, J lost 4 bases, and 11 bases lay in between. CDR3 sequence reads: CASSSAGGYNEQFF. Here the CDR3 DNA reads TGTGCCAGCAGCTCAGCTGGCGGTTACAATGAGCAGTTCTTC.

V and J are TRBV20-1 and TRBJ2-1; no reliable D call. V was trimmed by 6 bases and J by 9 bases, leaving 12 bases between them. CDR1 is DFQATT, CDR2 SNEGSKA, per germline (reference sequence). This CDR3 is built from 11 residues. The CDR3 sequence: CSAFRVVEQFF. The CDR3, as DNA: TGCAGTGCGTTCCGGGTTGTTGAGCAGTTCTTC.

This chain connects TRBV19 to TRBJ2-3, with D maybe TRBD2 (5 bases). The CDR3 is made up of 15 amino acids. Germline CDR1 is LNHDA and CDR2 is SQIVND (reference sequence). Trimming took 6 bases from V and 4 from J, leaving 17 bases between them. CDR3 region: CASRTHLEASDTQYF. The CDR3 nucleotides read TGTGCCAGTAGGACCCATTTGGAGGCTTCAGATACGCAGTATTTT.

This clone was seen just once. V usage is TRBV5-4 and J usage is TRBJ2-7, with D maybe TRBD1 (6 bases). V was shortened by 4 bases and J by 6 bases, with 20 bases between the two germline ends. The CDR3 has 15 amino acids. Germline loops: CDR1 SGHNT, CDR2 YYREEE (reference sequence). In DNA, the CDR3 is TGTGCCAGCAGCCAACCCCGGGACAAGGGCCGCGAGCAGTACTTC. Its translation: CASSQPRDKGREQYF.